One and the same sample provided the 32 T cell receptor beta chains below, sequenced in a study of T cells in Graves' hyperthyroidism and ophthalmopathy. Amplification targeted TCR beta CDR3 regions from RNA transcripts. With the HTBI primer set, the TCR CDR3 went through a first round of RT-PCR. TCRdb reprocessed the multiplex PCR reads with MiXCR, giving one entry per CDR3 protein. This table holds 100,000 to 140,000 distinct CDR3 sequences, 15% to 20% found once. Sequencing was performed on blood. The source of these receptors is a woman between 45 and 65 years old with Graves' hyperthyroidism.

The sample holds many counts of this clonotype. The CDR3 here is CSGRTSGSSYNEQFF. The CDR3 nucleotides read TGCAGCGGCAGGACTAGCGGGAGCTCCTACAATGAGCAGTTCTTC. The gene calls are TRBV29-1 and TRBJ2-1; 13 positions agree with TRBD2. J lost 0 bases, V lost 7 bases, and 3 bases had no gene match. There are 15 residues in the CDR3. Germline CDR1 and CDR2: SQVTM and ANQGSEA.

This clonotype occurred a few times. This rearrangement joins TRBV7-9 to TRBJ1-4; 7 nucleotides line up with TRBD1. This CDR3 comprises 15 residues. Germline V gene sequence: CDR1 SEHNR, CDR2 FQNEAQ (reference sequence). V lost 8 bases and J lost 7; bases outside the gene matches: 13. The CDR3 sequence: CASGTAGQRFEKLFF. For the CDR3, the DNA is TGTGCCAGCGGCACCGCGGGACAGCGATTTGAAAAACTGTTTTTT. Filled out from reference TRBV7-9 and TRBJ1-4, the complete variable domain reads DTGVSQNPRHKITKRGQNVTFRCDPISEHNRLYWYRQTLGQGPEFLTYFQNEAQLEKSRLLSDRFSAERPKGSFSTLEIQRTEQGDSAMYLCASGTAGQRFEKLFFGSGTQLSVL.

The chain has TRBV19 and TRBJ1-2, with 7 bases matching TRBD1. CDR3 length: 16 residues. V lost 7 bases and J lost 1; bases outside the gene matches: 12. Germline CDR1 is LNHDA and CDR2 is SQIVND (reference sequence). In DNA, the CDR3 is TGTGCCAGTACCTACTGGAGGACAGGATTTAACTATGGCTACACCTTC. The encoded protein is CASTYWRTGFNYGYTF.

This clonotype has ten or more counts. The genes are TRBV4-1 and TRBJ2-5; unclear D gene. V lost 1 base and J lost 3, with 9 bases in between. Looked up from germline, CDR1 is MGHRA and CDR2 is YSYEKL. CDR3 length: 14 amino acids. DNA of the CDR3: TGCGCCAGCAGCCAAGGACTTCACGAAGAGACCCAGTACTTC. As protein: CASSQGLHEETQYF.

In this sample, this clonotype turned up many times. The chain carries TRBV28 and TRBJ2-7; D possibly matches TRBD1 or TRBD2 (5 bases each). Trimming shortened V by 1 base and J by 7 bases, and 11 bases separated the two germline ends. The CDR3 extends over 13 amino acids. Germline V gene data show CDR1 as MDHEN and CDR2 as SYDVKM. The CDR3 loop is CASSLLGVGEQYV. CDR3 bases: TGTGCCAGCAGTTTATTGGGGGTTGGGGAGCAGTACGTC.

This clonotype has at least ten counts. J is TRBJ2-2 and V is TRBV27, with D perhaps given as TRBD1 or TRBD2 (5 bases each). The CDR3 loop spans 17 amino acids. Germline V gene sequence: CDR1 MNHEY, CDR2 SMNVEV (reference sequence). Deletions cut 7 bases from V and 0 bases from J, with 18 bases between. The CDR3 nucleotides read TGTGCCAGCACCCCTCGGGGCAGGCTCTCGAACACCGGGGAGCTGTTTTTT. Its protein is CASTPRGRLSNTGELFF.

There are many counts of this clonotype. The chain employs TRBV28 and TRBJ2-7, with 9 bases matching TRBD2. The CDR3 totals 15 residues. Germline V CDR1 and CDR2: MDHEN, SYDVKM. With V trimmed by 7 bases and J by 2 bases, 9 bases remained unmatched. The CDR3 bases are TGTGCCAGCACCCCCAAGACTAGCGGTCCCTACGAGCAGTACTTC. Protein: CASTPKTSGPYEQYF.

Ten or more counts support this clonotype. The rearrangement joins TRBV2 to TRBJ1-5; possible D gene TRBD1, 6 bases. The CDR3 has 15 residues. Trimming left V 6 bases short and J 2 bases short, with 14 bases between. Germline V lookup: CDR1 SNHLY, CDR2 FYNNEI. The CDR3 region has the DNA TGTGCCAGCAGGCCGTTGGGGGGCGGCAATCAGCCCCAGCATTTT. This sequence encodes CASRPLGGGNQPQHF.

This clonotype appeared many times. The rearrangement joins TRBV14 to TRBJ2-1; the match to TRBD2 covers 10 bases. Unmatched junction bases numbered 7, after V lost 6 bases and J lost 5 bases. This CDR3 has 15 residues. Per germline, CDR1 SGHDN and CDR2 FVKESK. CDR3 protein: CASSGSGRINNEQFF. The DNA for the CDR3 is TGTGCCAGCAGTGGTAGCGGGAGGATCAACAATGAGCAGTTCTTC.

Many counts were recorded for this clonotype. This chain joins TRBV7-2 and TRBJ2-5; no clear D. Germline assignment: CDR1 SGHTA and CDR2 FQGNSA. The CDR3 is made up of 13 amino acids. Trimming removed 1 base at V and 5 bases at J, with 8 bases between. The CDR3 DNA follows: TGTGCCAGCAGCTTAGTGGATAGGGAGACCCAGTACTTC. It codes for CASSLVDRETQYF.

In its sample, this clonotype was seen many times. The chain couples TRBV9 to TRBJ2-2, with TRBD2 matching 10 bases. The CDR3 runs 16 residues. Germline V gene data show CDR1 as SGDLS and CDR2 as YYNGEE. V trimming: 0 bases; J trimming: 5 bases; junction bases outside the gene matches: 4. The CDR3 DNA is TGTGCCAGCAGCGTAGCACTAGCGGGATCGACCGGGGAGCTGTTTTTT. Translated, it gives CASSVALAGSTGELFF.

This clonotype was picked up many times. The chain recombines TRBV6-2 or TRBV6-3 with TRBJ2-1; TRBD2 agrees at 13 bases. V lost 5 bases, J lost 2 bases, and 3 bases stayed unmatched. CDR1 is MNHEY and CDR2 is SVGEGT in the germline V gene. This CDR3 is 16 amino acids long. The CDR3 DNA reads TGTGCCAGCAGTGGGGGACTAGCGGGAACCTACAATGAGCAGTTCTTC. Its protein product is CASSGGLAGTYNEQFF.

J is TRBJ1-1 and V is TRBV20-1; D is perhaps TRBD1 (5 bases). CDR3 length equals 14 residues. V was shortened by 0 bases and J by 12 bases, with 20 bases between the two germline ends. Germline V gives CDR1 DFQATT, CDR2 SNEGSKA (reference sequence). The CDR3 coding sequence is TGCAGTGCTAGAGAATTGAGGGTGTCAGGGAGACCTTTCTTT. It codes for CSARELRVSGRPFF.

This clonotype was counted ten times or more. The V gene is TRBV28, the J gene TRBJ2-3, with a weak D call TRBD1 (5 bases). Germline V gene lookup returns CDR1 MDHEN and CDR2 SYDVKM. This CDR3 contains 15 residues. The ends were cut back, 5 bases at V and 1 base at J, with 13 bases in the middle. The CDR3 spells CASSPPREGTDTQYF. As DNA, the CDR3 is TGTGCCAGCAGTCCTCCCAGGGAAGGCACAGATACGCAGTATTTT.

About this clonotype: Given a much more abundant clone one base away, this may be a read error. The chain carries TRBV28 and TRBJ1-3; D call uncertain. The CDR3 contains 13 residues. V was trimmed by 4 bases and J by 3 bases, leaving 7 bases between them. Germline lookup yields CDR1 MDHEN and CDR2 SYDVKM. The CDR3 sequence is CASSYVDGNTIYF. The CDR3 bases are TGTGCCAGCAGTTACGTGGATGGAAACACCATATATTTT.

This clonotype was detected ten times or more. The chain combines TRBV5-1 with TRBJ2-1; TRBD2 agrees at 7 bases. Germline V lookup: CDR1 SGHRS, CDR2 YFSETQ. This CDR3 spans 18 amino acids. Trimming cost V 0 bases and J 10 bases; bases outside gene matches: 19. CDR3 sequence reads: CASSLDLGSSGASVEQFF. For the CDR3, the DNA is TGCGCCAGCAGCTTGGATTTGGGGTCTAGCGGAGCTTCCGTGGAGCAGTTCTTC.

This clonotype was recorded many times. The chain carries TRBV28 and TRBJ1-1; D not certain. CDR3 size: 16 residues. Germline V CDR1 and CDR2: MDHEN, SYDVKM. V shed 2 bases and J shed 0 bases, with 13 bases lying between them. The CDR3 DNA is TGTGCCAGCAGTTTACTTAGTCAGCCCATGAACACTGAAGCTTTCTTT. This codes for CASSLLSQPMNTEAFF.

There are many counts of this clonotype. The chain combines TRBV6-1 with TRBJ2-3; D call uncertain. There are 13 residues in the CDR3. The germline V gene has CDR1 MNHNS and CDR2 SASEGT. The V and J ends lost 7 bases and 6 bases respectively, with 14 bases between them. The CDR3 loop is CASTGHSSDTQYF. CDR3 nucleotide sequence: TGTGCCAGCACTGGGCATTCGTCCGATACGCAGTATTTT.

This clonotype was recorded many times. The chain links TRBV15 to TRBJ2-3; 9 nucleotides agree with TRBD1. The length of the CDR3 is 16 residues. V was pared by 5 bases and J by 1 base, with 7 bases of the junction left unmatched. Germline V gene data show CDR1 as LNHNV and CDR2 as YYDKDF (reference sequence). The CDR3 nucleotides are TGTGCCACCAGCCGCCACCGGGACAGGGGCACAGATACGCAGTATTTT. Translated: CATSRHRDRGTDTQYF. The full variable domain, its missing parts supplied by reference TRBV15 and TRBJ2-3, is DAMVIQNPRYQVTQFGKPVTLSCSQTLNHNVMYWYQQKSSQAPKLLFHYYDKDFNNEADTPDNFQSRRPNTSFCFLDIRSPGLGDTAMYLCATSRHRDRGTDTQYFGPGTRLTVL.

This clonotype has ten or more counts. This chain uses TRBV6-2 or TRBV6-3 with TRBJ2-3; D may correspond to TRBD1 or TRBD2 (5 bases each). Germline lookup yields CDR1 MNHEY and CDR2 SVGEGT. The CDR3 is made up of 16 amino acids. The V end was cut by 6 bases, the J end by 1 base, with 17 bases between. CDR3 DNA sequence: TGTGCCAGCAGGGATCAACCGGGACGGGGCACAGATACGCAGTATTTT. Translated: CASRDQPGRGTDTQYF.

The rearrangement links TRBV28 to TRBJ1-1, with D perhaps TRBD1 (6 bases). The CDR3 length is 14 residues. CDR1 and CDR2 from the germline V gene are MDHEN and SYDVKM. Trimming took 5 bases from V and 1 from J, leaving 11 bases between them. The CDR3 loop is CASSIQGGNTEAFF. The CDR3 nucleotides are TGTGCCAGCAGTATACAGGGTGGGAACACTGAAGCTTTCTTT. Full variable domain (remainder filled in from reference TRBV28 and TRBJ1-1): DVKVTQSSRYLVKRTGEKVFLECVQDMDHENMFWYRQDPGLGLRLIYFSYDVKMKEKGDIPEGYSVSREKKERFSLILESASTNQTSMYLCASSIQGGNTEAFFGQGTRLTVV.

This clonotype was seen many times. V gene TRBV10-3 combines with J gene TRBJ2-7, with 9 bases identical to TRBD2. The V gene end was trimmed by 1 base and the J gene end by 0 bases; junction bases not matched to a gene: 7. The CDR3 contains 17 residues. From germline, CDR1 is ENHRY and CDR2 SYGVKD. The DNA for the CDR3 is TGTGCCATCAGTGAGTTTCTAGCGGGGTTGACCTCCTACGAGCAGTACTTC. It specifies CAISEFLAGLTSYEQYF.

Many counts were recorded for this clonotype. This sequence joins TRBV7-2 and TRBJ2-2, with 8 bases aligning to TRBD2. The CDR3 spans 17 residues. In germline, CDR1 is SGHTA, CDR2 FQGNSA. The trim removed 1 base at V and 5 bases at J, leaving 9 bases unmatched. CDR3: CASSLDSAGGGTGELFF. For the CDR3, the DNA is TGTGCCAGCAGCTTAGACTCCGCGGGAGGAGGTACCGGGGAGCTGTTTTTT.

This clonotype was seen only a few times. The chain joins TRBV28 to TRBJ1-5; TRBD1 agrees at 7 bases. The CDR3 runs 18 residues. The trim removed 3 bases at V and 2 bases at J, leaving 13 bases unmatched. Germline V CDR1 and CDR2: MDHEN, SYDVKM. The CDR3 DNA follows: TGTGCCAGCAGTTTCCTAATTAGTGGGCAGGGGGGCAATCAGCCCCAGCATTTT. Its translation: CASSFLISGQGGNQPQHF.

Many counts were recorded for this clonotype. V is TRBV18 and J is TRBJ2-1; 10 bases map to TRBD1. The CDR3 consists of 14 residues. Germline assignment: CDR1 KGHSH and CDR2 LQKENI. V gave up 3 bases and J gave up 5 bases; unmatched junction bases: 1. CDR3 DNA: TGTGCCAGCTCACCGGGACAGGGGAACAATGAGCAGTTCTTC. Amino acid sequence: CASSPGQGNNEQFF. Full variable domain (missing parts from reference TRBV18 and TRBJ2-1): NAGVMQNPRHLVRRRGQEARLRCSPMKGHSHVYWYRQLPEEGLKFMVYLQKENIIDESGMPKERFSAEFPKEGPSILRIQQVVRGDSAAYFCASSPGQGNNEQFFGPGTRLTVL.

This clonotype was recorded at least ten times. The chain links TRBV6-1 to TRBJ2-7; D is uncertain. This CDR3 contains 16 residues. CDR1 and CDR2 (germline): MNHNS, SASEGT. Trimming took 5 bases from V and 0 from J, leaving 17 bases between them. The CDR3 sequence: CASSYGSLMSSYEQYV. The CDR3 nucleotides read TGTGCCAGCAGTTACGGTTCACTGATGAGCTCCTACGAGCAGTACGTC.

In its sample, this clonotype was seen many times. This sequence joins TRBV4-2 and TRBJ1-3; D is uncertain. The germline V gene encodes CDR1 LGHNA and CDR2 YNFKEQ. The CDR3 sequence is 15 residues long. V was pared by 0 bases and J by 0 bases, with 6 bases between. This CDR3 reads CASSQDPVSGNTIYF. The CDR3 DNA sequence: TGTGCCAGCAGCCAAGACCCAGTCTCTGGAAACACCATATATTTT.

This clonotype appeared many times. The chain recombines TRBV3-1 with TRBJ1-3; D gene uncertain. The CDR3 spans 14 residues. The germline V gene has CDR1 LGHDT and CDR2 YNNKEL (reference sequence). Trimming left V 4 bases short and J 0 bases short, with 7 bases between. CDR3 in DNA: TGTGCCAGCAGCCCTCACAACTCTGGAAACACCATATATTTT. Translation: CASSPHNSGNTIYF.

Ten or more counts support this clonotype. CDR3 residues: CASSSQGGGLKNIQYF. CDR3 in DNA: TGTGCCAGCAGCTCTCAAGGGGGAGGGCTAAAAAACATTCAGTACTTC. The chain has TRBV7-9 and TRBJ2-4, with D perhaps TRBD2 (7 bases). Germline CDR1 and CDR2: SEHNR and FQNEAQ (reference sequence). This CDR3 contains 16 residues. The V end was cut by 4 bases, the J end by 4 bases, with 17 bases between.

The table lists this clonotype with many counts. The CDR3 nucleotides are TGTGCCAGCAGCTTAGTTCGGGTGGGGGCCCTCCTTGAGCAGTTCTTC. Translation gives CASSLVRVGALLEQFF. This chain uses TRBV7-8 with TRBJ2-1, with a possible D match to TRBD1 (6 bases). The CDR3 has 16 amino acids. The germline V gene encodes CDR1 SGHVS and CDR2 FQNEAQ. Trimming removed 1 base at V and 9 bases at J, with 19 bases between.

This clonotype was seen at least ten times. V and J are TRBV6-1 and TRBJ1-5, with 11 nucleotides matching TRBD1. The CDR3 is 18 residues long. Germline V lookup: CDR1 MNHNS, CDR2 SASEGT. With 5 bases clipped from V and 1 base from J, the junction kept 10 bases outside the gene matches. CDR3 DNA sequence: TGTGCCAGCAGTTCCGGGACAGGGGGTTCTGGGAGCAATCAGCCCCAGCATTTT. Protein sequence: CASSSGTGGSGSNQPQHF.

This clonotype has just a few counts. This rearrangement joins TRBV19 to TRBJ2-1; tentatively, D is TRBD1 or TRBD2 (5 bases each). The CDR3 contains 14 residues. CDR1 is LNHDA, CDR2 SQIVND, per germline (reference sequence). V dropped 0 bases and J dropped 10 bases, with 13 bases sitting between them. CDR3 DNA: TGTGCCAGTAGTATAGACTCCGGGGCCATAGAGCAGTTCTTC. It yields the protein CASSIDSGAIEQFF.